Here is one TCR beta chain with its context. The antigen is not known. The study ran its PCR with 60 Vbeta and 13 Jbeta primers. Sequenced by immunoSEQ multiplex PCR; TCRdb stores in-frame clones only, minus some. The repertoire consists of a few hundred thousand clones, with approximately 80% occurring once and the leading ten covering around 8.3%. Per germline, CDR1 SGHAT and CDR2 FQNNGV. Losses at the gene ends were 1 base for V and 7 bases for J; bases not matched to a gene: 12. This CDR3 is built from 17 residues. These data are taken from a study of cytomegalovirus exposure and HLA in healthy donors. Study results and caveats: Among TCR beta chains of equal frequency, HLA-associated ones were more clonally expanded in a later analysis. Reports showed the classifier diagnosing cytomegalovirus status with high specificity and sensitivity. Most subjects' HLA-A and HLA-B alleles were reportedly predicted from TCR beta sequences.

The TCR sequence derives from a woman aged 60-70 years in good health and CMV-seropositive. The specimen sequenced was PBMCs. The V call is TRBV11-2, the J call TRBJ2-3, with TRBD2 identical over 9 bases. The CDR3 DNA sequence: TGTGCCAGCAGCTTAGTTGGAGGTAGCGGGAGTATAAATACGCAGTATTTT. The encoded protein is CASSLVGGSGSINTQYF.